This T cell receptor beta chain was profiled in a study of blood T cell repertoires in COVID-19. For the study at large: COVID-19 samples, acute and convalescent, were from the United States, Italy and Spain. The analysed material was cDNA or gDNA that came from T cells, B-cell-depleted T cells, or PBMCs.

Original analysis: Nucleated cell number was recorded as an estimate derived from reference gene primer amplification. Data came from immunoSEQ multiplex PCR; TCRdb stores just in-frame clones and leaves some out. The DNA was the basis for D and trimming; V, J and clone size are from that table. The sample lists around 260,000 clones, 70% to 90% occurring once. This clone was seen a handful of times. Input material: peripheral blood. This TCR was sampled from a man aged 30-40 years with active or convalescent COVID-19.

The CDR3, as DNA: TGCACCAGCAGCCAGGTGTTGGGACAGCCTAATTCACCCCTCCACTTT. Its translation is CTSSQVLGQPNSPLHF. The rearrangement links TRBV1 to TRBJ1-6; no check of the table's D call, TRBD1, against the DNA was made. TRBV1 represents a pseudogene. The CDR3 is made up of 16 amino acids.